The subject of this entry is one T cell receptor (beta chain). Its antigen is not known. It may be a read error: a sequence one base away is much more abundant. This specimen belongs to a study of CD8+CD57+ T cells in acquired aplastic anemia. On the study more broadly: An average of roughly 2.9 ug of DNA was obtained from sorted CD4+ and CD8+ cells.

According to the study, genomic DNA was the template for TCR beta VDJ and CDR3 profiling. TCRdb re-derived calls from the reads in MiXCR, one entry per CDR3 protein. The repertoire has 190,000 or so distinct CDR3 sequences, over 60% of them found once; the top ten carry less than 30%. The CDR3 length is 17 residues. Trimming at V came to 0 bases and at J to 9 bases, leaving 12 bases not matched to a gene. Germline V gives CDR1 MGHRA, CDR2 YSYEKL. General observations from the study: Around 30 was the count of CD8+ CDR3 sequences that patients shared with controls.

The clonotype was recovered from a human donor in good health. This rearrangement joins TRBV4-1 to TRBJ2-1; 9 nucleotides agree with TRBD2. Sequencing was carried out using sorted CD4+, CD8+, or CD8+CD57+ T cells (not recorded which) from PBMCs. The CDR3 spells CASSQEFLAGLNSEQFF. The CDR3 DNA reads TGCGCCAGCAGCCAAGAATTTCTAGCGGGGTTGAACAGTGAGCAGTTCTTC.